These 7 T cell receptor beta chains were sequenced from one sample in a study of blood T cells in healthy people across ages. Primed by a sample-barcoded 5' primer and a J-beta primer mix, a second PCR proceeded for about 7 to 11 cycles. TCRdb re-analysed the 5' RACE reads in MiXCR, keeping a single row per CDR3 protein. Counted here are roughly 680,000 distinct CDR3 sequences, 20% to 25% occurring once; the ten biggest clones make up about 3.6%. The sequenced sample was blood. The receptors derive from a man between 65 and 85 years old in good health.

CDR3 in amino acids: CASSDGGITHLSSYEQYF. The CDR3 DNA sequence: TGTGCCAGCAGCGATGGCGGGATTACACACCTGAGCTCCTACGAGCAGTACTTC. The chain joins TRBV5-4 to TRBJ2-7, with D perhaps matching TRBD2 (6 bases). The CDR3 covers 18 residues. V lost 4 bases to trimming and J lost 0 bases, with 23 bases between them. Germline loops: CDR1 SGHNT, CDR2 YYREEE (reference sequence).

In this sample, this clonotype turned up a few times. The chain combines TRBV5-6 with TRBJ2-1, with TRBD1 matching over 9 bases. The CDR3 consists of 17 residues. The germline V gene encodes CDR1 SGHDT and CDR2 YYEEEE. Losses at the gene ends were 4 bases for V and 0 bases for J; bases not matched to a gene: 8. The CDR3 protein is CASSGLGTGSSYNEQFF. The CDR3 DNA is TGTGCCAGCAGCGGCCTGGGGACAGGGAGCTCCTACAATGAGCAGTTCTTC. The whole variable domain, remainder taken from reference TRBV5-6 and TRBJ2-1, is DAGVTQSPTHLIKTRGQQVTLRCSPKSGHDTVSWYQQALGQGPQFIFQYYEEEERQRGNFPDRFSGHQFPNYSSELNVNALLLGDSALYLCASSGLGTGSSYNEQFFGPGTRLTVL.

The table lists this clonotype with many counts. The V gene is TRBV5-1, the J gene TRBJ2-1, with TRBD2 identical over 14 bases. The CDR3 runs 16 residues. In germline, CDR1 is SGHRS, CDR2 YFSETQ. V dropped 5 bases and J dropped 7; count of bases not matched to a gene: 8. The chain's CDR3 is CASRPQGLAGVNEQFF. Written as DNA, the CDR3 is TGCGCCAGCAGACCCCAGGGACTAGCGGGAGTTAATGAGCAGTTCTTC.

V is TRBV5-1 and J is TRBJ2-3; 8 nucleotides agree with TRBD2. The CDR3 extends over 19 amino acids. J lost 0 bases, V lost 1 base, and 13 bases had no gene match. Germline CDR1 reads SGHRS; CDR2 reads YFSETQ. Here the CDR3 reads CASSLQEAGVERSTDTQYF. Here the CDR3 DNA reads TGCGCCAGCAGCTTGCAAGAAGCGGGAGTTGAGAGGAGCACAGATACGCAGTATTTT. The full variable domain, completed using reference TRBV5-1 and TRBJ2-3, is KAGVTQTPRYLIKTRGQQVTLSCSPISGHRSVSWYQQTPGQGLQFLFEYFSETQRNKGNFPGRFSGRQFSNSRSEMNVSTLELGDSALYLCASSLQEAGVERSTDTQYFGPGTRLTVL.

This clonotype showed up just a few times. The J gene is TRBJ1-4, the V gene TRBV7-2; 12 positions match TRBD1. Unmatched junction bases numbered 5, after V lost 1 base and J lost 11 bases. The germline V gene encodes CDR1 SGHTA and CDR2 FQGNSA. The CDR3 consists of 15 residues. The CDR3 bases are TGTGCCAGCAGCTTAGAGGGACAGGGGGCATGGAAACTGTTTTTT. Its protein product is CASSLEGQGAWKLFF.

On this clonotype itself: At one end the junction does not follow the germline gene, possibly because of a read error. The chain employs TRBV6-5 and TRBJ2-7; D perhaps matches TRBD2 (6 bases). This CDR3 has 16 residues. CDR1 and CDR2 (germline): MNHEY, SVGAGI. The CDR3: CASSYGVGTRTYEQCF. DNA of the CDR3: TGTGCCAGCAGTTACGGGGTTGGGACTCGAACCTACGAGCAGTGCTTC.

V is TRBV20-1 and J is TRBJ1-4; no clear D. The CDR3 is made up of 14 amino acids. In germline, CDR1 is DFQATT, CDR2 SNEGSKA (reference sequence). The V end was cut by 5 bases, the J end by 9 bases, with 19 bases between. The CDR3 DNA sequence: TGCAGTGCTCTCAGACCGGAGGGCAATCAAAAACTGTTTTTT. As protein: CSALRPEGNQKLFF.